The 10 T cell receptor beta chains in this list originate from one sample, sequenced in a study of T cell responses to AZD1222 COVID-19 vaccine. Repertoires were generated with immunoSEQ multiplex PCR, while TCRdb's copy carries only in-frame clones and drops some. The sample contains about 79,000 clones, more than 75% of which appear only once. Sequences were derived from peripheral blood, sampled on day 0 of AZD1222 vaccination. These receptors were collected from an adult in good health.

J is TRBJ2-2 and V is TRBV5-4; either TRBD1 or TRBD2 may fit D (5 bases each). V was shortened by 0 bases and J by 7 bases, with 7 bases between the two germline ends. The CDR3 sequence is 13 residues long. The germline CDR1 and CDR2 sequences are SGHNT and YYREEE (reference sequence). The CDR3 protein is CASSLAGGGELFF. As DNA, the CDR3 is TGTGCCAGCAGCTTGGCTGGGGGCGGGGAGCTGTTTTTT.

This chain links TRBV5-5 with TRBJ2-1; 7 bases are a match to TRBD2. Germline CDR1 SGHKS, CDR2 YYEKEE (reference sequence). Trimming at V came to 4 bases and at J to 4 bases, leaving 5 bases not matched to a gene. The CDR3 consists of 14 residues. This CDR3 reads CASSPSSGYNEQFF. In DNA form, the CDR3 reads TGTGCCAGCAGCCCTTCTAGCGGATACAATGAGCAGTTCTTC.

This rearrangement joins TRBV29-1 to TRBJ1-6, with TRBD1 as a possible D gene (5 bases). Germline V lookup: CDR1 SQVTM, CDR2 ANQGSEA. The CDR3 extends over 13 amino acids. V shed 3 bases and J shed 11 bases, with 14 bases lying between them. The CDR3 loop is CSVERDPPTPLHF. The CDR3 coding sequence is TGCAGCGTTGAGAGGGACCCCCCAACACCCCTCCACTTT.

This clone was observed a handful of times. In DNA form, the CDR3 reads TGTGCCAGCAACCGGGCCCTCGCCACCGGGGAGCTGTTTTTT. Protein sequence: CASNRALATGELFF. V and J are TRBV2 and TRBJ2-2; no clear D. V shed 7 bases and J shed 4 bases, with 13 bases lying between them. Germline CDR1 is SNHLY and CDR2 is FYNNEI. The CDR3 runs to 14 residues.

CDR3 region: CASSLTGITGELFF. As DNA, the CDR3 is TGTGCCAGCAGCCTAACAGGGATTACCGGGGAGCTGTTTTTT. The gene calls are TRBV14 and TRBJ2-2; D perhaps matches TRBD1 (6 bases). Looked up from germline, CDR1 is SGHDN and CDR2 is FVKESK. CDR3 length equals 14 residues. Trimming cost V 4 bases and J 5 bases, with 11 bases left between them.

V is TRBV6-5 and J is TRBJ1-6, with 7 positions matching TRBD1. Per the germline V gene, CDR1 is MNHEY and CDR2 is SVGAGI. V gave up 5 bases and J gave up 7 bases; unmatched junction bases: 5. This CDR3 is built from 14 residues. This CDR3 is CASSRQGENSPLHF. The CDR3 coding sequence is TGTGCCAGCAGTCGACAGGGCGAGAATTCACCCCTCCACTTT.

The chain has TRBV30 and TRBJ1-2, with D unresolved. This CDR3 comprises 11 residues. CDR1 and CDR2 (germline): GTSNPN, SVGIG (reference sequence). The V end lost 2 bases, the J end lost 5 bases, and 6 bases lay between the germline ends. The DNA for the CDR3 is TGTGCCTGGAGTCTAGGGTATGGCTACACCTTC. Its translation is CAWSLGYGYTF.

Here the CDR3 reads CASSSRQGTEAFF. The CDR3 DNA follows: TGTGCCAGCAGCTCAAGACAGGGAACTGAAGCTTTCTTT. The V call is TRBV7-2, the J call TRBJ1-1; TRBD1 matches 7 bases. CDR1 and CDR2 from the germline V gene are SGHTA and FQGNSA. Trimming at V came to 4 bases and at J to 5 bases, leaving 4 bases not matched to a gene. This CDR3 contains 13 residues.

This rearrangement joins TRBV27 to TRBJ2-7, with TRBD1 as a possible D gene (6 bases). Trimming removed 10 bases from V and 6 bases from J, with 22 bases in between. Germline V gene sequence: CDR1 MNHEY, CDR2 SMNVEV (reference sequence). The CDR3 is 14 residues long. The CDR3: CATKSWGQQSEQYF. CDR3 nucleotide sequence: TGTGCCACCAAGAGCTGGGGGCAGCAGAGCGAGCAGTACTTC.

CDR3 region: CASSDAGPPTGSNVETQYF. As DNA, the CDR3 is TGTGCCAGCAGTGATGCGGGTCCTCCAACGGGATCTAATGTAGAGACCCAGTACTTC. The chain has TRBV6-4 and TRBJ2-5; D is possibly TRBD2 (5 bases). Trimming shortened V by 3 bases and J by 4 bases, and 27 bases separated the two germline ends. The length of the CDR3 is 19 residues. CDR1 and CDR2 from the germline V gene are MRHNA and SNTAGT.